Presented here are 22 T cell receptor beta chains from one specimen sequenced in a study of blood T cell repertoires in COVID-19. Using immunoSEQ multiplex PCR, the repertoire was profiled, and TCRdb retains in-frame clones only, with some absent. The sample has around 200,000 clones, under 80% seen once. Material for sequencing was peripheral blood. The receptors here all came from a woman in her forties or fifties with acute or convalescent COVID-19.

This clone was found a few times. The gene calls are TRBV21-1 and TRBJ1-5. TRBV21-1 is reported as a pseudogene. The CDR3 consists of 16 residues. CDR3 in DNA: TGTGCCAGCAGCACCGGGGGGATCAGAAGCAATCAGCCCCAGCATTTT. It encodes CASSTGGIRSNQPQHF.

This CDR3 is CASSLILAGGPETQYF. As DNA, the CDR3 is TGTGCCAGCAGTTTAATACTAGCGGGAGGGCCTGAGACCCAGTACTTC. The rearrangement links TRBV27 to TRBJ2-5; TRBD2 agrees at 13 bases. Per germline, CDR1 MNHEY and CDR2 SMNVEV (reference sequence). V was pared by 2 bases and J by 5 bases, with 5 bases of the junction left unmatched. The CDR3 runs to 16 residues.

The chain combines TRBV10-3 with TRBJ2-7; D unclear. CDR1 ENHRY and CDR2 SYGVKD come from the germline V gene. This CDR3 has 14 residues. Trimming shortened V by 5 bases and J by 2 bases, and 13 bases separated the two germline ends. The CDR3 protein is CAISPDTRAYEQYF. Written as DNA, the CDR3 is TGTGCCATCAGTCCCGACACCCGCGCCTACGAGCAGTACTTC.

The CDR3 sequence: CASSPRPQQNTEAFF. DNA of the CDR3: TGTGCCAGCTCACCACGGCCACAGCAGAACACTGAAGCTTTCTTT. The J gene is TRBJ1-1, the V gene TRBV18; unclear D gene. The CDR3 is 15 amino acids. The germline V gene has CDR1 KGHSH and CDR2 LQKENI. Trimming took off 1 base at V and 1 base at J, with 10 bases between the two ends.

The chain joins TRBV27 to TRBJ2-1; D is unresolved. Germline CDR1 is MNHEY and CDR2 is SMNVEV (reference sequence). V shed 1 base and J shed 3 bases, with 7 bases lying between them. There are 14 residues in the CDR3. The CDR3 coding sequence is TGTGCCAGCAGTTTATTACGAGTCTACAATGAGCAGTTCTTC. Translation gives CASSLLRVYNEQFF.

This chain uses TRBV19 with TRBJ2-4; 7 nucleotides match TRBD2. This CDR3 region has 17 residues. The ends lost 1 base at V and 0 bases at J; junction bases unmatched: 6. Germline CDR1 is LNHDA and CDR2 is SQIVND (reference sequence). The CDR3 loop reads CASSIGEGLGAKNIQYF. CDR3 in DNA: TGTGCCAGTAGTATAGGGGAGGGGCTGGGAGCCAAAAACATTCAGTACTTC.

The chain carries TRBV5-6 and TRBJ1-1; 7 nucleotides align to TRBD1. With 3 bases clipped from V and 4 bases from J, the junction kept 9 bases outside the gene matches. Germline V gene data show CDR1 as SGHDT and CDR2 as YYEEEE. The CDR3 is 15 residues long. As DNA, the CDR3 is TGTGCCAGCAGCTCGGGAACAGGGGCAGGCACTGAAGCTTTCTTT. The encoded protein is CASSSGTGAGTEAFF.

The V and J genes are TRBV7-9 and TRBJ2-2, with D tentatively TRBD2 (6 bases). The CDR3 runs to 15 residues. CDR1 is SEHNR and CDR2 is FQNEAQ in the germline V gene (reference sequence). Trimming removed 3 bases at V and 4 bases at J, with 12 bases between. CDR3 coding DNA: TGTGCCAGCAGCTTTCTAGCGAGACCCACCGGGGAGCTGTTTTTT. Translation: CASSFLARPTGELFF.

V and J are TRBV30 and TRBJ2-3; 10 positions match TRBD2. The V gene end was trimmed by 2 bases and the J gene end by 3 bases; junction bases not matched to a gene: 2. Germline-derived CDR1 and CDR2 are GTSNPN and SVGIG (reference sequence). The CDR3 has 14 residues. The CDR3 DNA reads as TGTGCCTGGAGTCAGACTAGCGGGACAGATACGCAGTATTTT. Protein: CAWSQTSGTDTQYF.

The genes are TRBV6-5 and TRBJ1-5; TRBD1 might be the D (5 bases). Germline V gives CDR1 MNHEY, CDR2 SVGAGI. Trimming removed 6 bases at V and 4 bases at J, with 7 bases between. The CDR3 spans 12 residues. The CDR3 is CASRQANQPQHF. As DNA, the CDR3 is TGTGCCAGCAGACAGGCTAATCAGCCCCAGCATTTT.

This clone appeared a few times. The chain combines TRBV18 with TRBJ1-1; the D is unclear. V lost 7 bases to trimming and J lost 2 bases, with 17 bases between them. CDR3 length equals 15 residues. CDR1 is KGHSH, CDR2 LQKENI, per germline. The CDR3 protein is CASLTGGLGNTEAFF. The CDR3 DNA reads TGTGCCAGCTTAACGGGAGGGCTTGGAAACACTGAAGCTTTCTTT. The full variable domain, with the rest looked up from reference TRBV18 and TRBJ1-1, is NAGVMQNPRHLVRRRGQEARLRCSPMKGHSHVYWYRQLPEEGLKFMVYLQKENIIDESGMPKERFSAEFPKEGPSILRIQQVVRGDSAAYFCASLTGGLGNTEAFFGQGTRLTVV.

The J gene is TRBJ1-5, the V gene TRBV30, with a weak D call TRBD1 (6 bases). Trimming cost V 0 bases and J 7 bases, with 16 bases left between them. The V gene's germline CDR1 is GTSNPN and CDR2 SVGIG (reference sequence). This CDR3 has 15 residues. CDR3 residues: CAWSVKAGVGQPQHF. CDR3 nucleotide sequence: TGTGCCTGGAGTGTAAAGGCAGGGGTCGGACAGCCCCAGCATTTT.

In its sample, this clone was seen once. The chain combines TRBV4-3 with TRBJ2-5, with D perhaps TRBD2 (6 bases). The V gene lost 1 base and the J gene lost 2 bases, with 8 bases spanning the gap. Germline V gives CDR1 LGHNA, CDR2 YSLEER. The CDR3 covers 14 residues. For the CDR3, the DNA is TGCGCCAGCAGCCAAGGCGGGGCTCAAGAGACCCAGTACTTC. As protein: CASSQGGAQETQYF.

The chain couples TRBV9 to TRBJ2-1, with 15 bases identical to TRBD2. The V gene end was trimmed by 4 bases and the J gene end by 4 bases; junction bases not matched to a gene: 6. CDR1 SGDLS and CDR2 YYNGEE come from the germline V gene. The CDR3 covers 17 residues. The DNA of the CDR3 is TGTGCCAGCAGCCCCCGGACTAGCGGGGGGGGTTACAATGAGCAGTTCTTC. It codes for CASSPRTSGGGYNEQFF.

CDR3 protein: CATSDPSPGNEQFF. The CDR3 bases are TGTGCCACCAGTGACCCCTCCCCCGGGAACGAGCAGTTCTTC. The V call is TRBV24-1, the J call TRBJ2-1, with a weak D call TRBD2 (5 bases). In germline, CDR1 is KGHDR, CDR2 SFDVKD. The V and J ends lost 4 bases and 10 bases respectively, with 16 bases between them. There are 14 residues in the CDR3.

V usage is TRBV30 and J usage is TRBJ1-6, with D perhaps matching TRBD1 (5 bases). Germline loops: CDR1 GTSNPN, CDR2 SVGIG (reference sequence). Trimming removed 5 bases at V and 14 bases at J, with 22 bases between. This CDR3 has 14 amino acids. This chain's CDR3 is CAWEVGTGEKALHF. CDR3 nucleotides: TGTGCCTGGGAGGTAGGGACGGGGGAAAAGGCCCTCCACTTT. The entire variable domain, with the rest obtained from reference TRBV30 and TRBJ1-6, is as follows: SQTIHQWPATLVQPVGSPLSLECTVEGTSNPNLYWYRQAAGRGLQLLFYSVGIGQISSEVPQNLSASRPQDRQFILSSKKLLLSDSGFYLCAWEVGTGEKALHFGNGTRLTVT.

The chain links TRBV13 to TRBJ2-7, with TRBD2 matching over 8 bases. CDR3 length: 15 amino acids. Germline CDR1 and CDR2: PRHDT and FYEKMQ (reference sequence). With 5 bases clipped from V and 2 bases from J, the junction kept 8 bases outside the gene matches. CDR3 nucleotides: TGTGCCAGCAGCCCTAATCCTAGCGGGCCCTACGAGCAGTACTTC. Translating it yields CASSPNPSGPYEQYF. Using reference TRBV13 and TRBJ2-7 for the parts outside the CDR3, the full variable domain is AAGVIQSPRHLIKEKRETATLKCYPIPRHDTVYWYQQGPGQDPQFLISFYEKMQSDKGSIPDRFSAQQFSDYHSELNMSSLELGDSALYFCASSPNPSGPYEQYFGPGTRLTVT.

In regard to this clone: Other DNA sequences within the sample encode an identical CDR3. The V call is TRBV19, the J call TRBJ1-1; 7 bases line up with TRBD1. V dropped 5 bases and J dropped 3; count of bases not matched to a gene: 3. Germline CDR1 LNHDA, CDR2 SQIVND (reference sequence). The CDR3 has 13 amino acids. In DNA, the CDR3 is TGTGCCAGTAGTCGAGACAGGGACACTGAAGCTTTCTTT. Its protein product is CASSRDRDTEAFF.

The chain uses TRBV6-2 or TRBV6-3 and TRBJ2-7; TRBD2 matches 9 bases. Trimming cost V 4 bases and J 2 bases; bases outside gene matches: 6. Germline V gives CDR1 MNHEY, CDR2 SVGEGT. This CDR3 is 15 amino acids long. CDR3 sequence (DNA): TGTGCCAGCAGTTTTCTAGCGGGAAGTGCCTACGAGCAGTACTTC. This codes for CASSFLAGSAYEQYF.

There are a few counts of this clone. V is TRBV19 and J is TRBJ1-1, with 9 positions matching TRBD1. The germline V gene has CDR1 LNHDA and CDR2 SQIVND (reference sequence). The CDR3 covers 14 residues. V lost 5 bases, J lost 5 bases, and 6 bases stayed unmatched. This CDR3 is CASSATGGGTEAFF. The CDR3 bases are TGTGCCAGTAGTGCGACAGGGGGAGGGACTGAAGCTTTCTTT. The full variable domain, with the rest looked up from reference TRBV19 and TRBJ1-1, is DGGITQSPKYLFRKEGQNVTLSCEQNLNHDAMYWYRQDPGQGLRLIYYSQIVNDFQKGDIAEGYSVSREKKESFPLTVTSAQKNPTAFYLCASSATGGGTEAFFGQGTRLTVV.

The chain employs TRBV10-3 and TRBJ2-7; no clear D gene. V lost 5 bases to trimming and J lost 2 bases, with 10 bases between them. Germline CDR1 ENHRY, CDR2 SYGVKD. The length of the CDR3 is 13 residues. The CDR3 reads CAISPSSPYEQYF. The CDR3 region has the DNA TGTGCCATCAGTCCTAGTAGTCCCTACGAGCAGTACTTC.

This clone turned up a few times. The chain combines TRBV12-5 with TRBJ1-4, with 7 bases lining up with TRBD1. Germline CDR1 reads LGHNT; CDR2 reads FRNRAP. V shed 6 bases and J 5 bases; nucleotides not matched to a gene: 6. This CDR3 region has 14 residues. DNA of the CDR3: TGTGCTAGTGGAGACGGGACAGAAAATGAAAAACTGTTTTTT. Residues: CASGDGTENEKLFF.